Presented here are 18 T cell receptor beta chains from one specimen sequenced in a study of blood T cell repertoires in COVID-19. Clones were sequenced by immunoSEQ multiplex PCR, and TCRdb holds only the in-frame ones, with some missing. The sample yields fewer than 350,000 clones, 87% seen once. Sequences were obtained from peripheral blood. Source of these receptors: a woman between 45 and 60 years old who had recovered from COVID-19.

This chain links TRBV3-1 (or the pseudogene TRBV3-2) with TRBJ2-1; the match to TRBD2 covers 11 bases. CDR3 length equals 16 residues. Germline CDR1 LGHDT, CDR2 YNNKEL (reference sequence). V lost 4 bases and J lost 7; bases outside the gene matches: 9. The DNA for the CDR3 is TGTGCCAGCAGCCCCTACTCTAGCGGGGGGTTTAATGAGCAGTTCTTC. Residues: CASSPYSSGGFNEQFF.

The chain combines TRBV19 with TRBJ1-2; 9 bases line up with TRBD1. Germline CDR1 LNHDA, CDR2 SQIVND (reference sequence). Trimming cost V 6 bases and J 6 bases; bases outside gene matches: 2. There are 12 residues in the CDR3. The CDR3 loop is CASRDRGHGYTF. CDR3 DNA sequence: TGTGCCAGTAGGGACAGGGGACATGGCTACACCTTC.

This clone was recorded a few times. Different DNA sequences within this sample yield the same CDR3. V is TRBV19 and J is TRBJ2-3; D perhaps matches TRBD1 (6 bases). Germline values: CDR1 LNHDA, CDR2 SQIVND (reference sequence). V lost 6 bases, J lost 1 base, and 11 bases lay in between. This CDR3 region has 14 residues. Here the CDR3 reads CASSLAGGTDTQYF. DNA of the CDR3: TGTGCCAGTAGCCTCGCAGGGGGCACAGATACGCAGTATTTT.

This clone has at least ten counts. Here the CDR3 DNA reads TGTGCCAGCAGCTCGCAGGGGGGTAATGGCTACACCTTC. It specifies CASSSQGGNGYTF. This sequence joins TRBV7-2 and TRBJ1-2; 7 nucleotides line up with TRBD1. Germline lookup yields CDR1 SGHTA and CDR2 FQGNSA. This CDR3 is 13 amino acids long. The V gene end was trimmed by 4 bases and the J gene end by 6 bases; junction bases not matched to a gene: 5.

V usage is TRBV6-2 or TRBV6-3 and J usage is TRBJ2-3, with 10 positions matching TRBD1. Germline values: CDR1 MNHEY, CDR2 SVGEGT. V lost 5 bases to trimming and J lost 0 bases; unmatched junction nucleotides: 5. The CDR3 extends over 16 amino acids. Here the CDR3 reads CASSGDRGGSTDTQYF. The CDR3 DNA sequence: TGTGCCAGCAGTGGGGACAGGGGAGGCAGCACAGATACGCAGTATTTT.

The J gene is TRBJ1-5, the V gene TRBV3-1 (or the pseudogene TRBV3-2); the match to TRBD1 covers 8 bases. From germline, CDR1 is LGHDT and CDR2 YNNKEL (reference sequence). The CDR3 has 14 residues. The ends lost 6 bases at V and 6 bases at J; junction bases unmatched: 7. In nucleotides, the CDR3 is TGTGCCAGCAGAGAGACAGGGGTCGGTCAGCCCCAGCATTTT. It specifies CASRETGVGQPQHF.

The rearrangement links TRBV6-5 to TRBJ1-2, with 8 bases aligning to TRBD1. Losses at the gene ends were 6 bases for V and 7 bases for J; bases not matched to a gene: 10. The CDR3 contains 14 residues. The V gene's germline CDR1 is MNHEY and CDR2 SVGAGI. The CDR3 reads CASSVTQGAGGYTF. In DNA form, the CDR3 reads TGTGCCAGCAGCGTCACCCAGGGGGCTGGTGGCTACACCTTC.

The CDR3 nucleotides are TGTGCCAGCAGCCCCACCGGGACAGGGCCTTACGAGCAGTACTTC. It is translated as CASSPTGTGPYEQYF. The gene calls are TRBV7-2 and TRBJ2-7; 9 nucleotides line up with TRBD1. The CDR3 runs to 15 residues. In germline, CDR1 is SGHTA, CDR2 FQGNSA. Trimming cost V 5 bases and J 4 bases; bases outside gene matches: 9.

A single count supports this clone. CDR3 DNA: TGTGCCAGCAGCCCCGGACTGGCCCAAGAGACCCAGTACTTC. The encoded protein is CASSPGLAQETQYF. The chain carries TRBV7-2 and TRBJ2-5; D perhaps matches TRBD2 (5 bases). Germline V CDR1 and CDR2: SGHTA, FQGNSA. V dropped 5 bases and J dropped 1 base, with 11 bases sitting between them. The CDR3 length is 14 residues.

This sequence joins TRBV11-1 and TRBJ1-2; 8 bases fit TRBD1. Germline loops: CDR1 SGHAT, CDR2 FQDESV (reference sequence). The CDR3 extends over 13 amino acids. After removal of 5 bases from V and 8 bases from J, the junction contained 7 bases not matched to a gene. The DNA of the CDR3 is TGTGCCAGCAGCCCGGGACAGGCAACGGGCTACACCTTC. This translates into CASSPGQATGYTF.

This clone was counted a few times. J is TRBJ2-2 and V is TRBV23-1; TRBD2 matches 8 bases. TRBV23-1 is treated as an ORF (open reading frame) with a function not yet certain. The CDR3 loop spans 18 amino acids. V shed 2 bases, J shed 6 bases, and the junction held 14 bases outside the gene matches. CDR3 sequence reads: CASSQPKVPAAGAGELFF. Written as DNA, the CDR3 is TGCGCCAGCAGTCAACCCAAGGTCCCCGCAGCGGGGGCCGGGGAGCTGTTTTTT.

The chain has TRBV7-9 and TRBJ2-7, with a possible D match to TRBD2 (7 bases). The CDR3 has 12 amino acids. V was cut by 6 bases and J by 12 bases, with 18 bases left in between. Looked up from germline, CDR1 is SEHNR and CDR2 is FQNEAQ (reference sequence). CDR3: CASRSGAGALYF. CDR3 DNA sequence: TGTGCCAGCAGGTCGGGGGCGGGAGCTCTGTACTTC.

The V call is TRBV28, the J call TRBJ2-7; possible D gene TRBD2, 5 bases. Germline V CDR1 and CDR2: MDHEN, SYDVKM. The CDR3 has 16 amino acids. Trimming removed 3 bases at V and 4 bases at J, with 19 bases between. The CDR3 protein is CASSLELRTLSYEQYF. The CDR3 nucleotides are TGTGCCAGCAGTTTGGAGTTAAGGACTTTGTCGTACGAGCAGTACTTC.

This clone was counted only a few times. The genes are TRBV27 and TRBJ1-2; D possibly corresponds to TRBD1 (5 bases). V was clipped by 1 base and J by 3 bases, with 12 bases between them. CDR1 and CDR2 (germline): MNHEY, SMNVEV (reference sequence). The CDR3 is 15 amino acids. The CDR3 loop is CASSLLRGSDYGYTF. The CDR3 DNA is TGTGCCAGCAGTTTATTGCGGGGGAGCGACTATGGCTACACCTTC.

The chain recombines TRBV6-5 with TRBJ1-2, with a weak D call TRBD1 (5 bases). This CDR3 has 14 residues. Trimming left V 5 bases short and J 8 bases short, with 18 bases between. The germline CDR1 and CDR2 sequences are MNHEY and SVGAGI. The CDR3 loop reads CASSPRGGTMGYTF. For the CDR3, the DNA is TGTGCCAGCAGTCCCCGCGGCGGGACTATGGGCTACACCTTC.

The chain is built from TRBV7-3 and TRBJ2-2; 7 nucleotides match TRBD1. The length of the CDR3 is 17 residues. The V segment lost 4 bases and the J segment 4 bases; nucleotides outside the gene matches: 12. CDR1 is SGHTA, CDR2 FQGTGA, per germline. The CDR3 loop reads CASSSTGTALFTGELFF. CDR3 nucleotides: TGTGCCAGCAGCTCAACCGGGACAGCCCTTTTCACCGGGGAGCTGTTTTTT.

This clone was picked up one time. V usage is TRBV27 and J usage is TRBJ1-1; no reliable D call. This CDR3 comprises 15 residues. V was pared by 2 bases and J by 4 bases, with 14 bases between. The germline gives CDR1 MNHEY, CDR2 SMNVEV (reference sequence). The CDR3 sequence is CASSLALAVGTEAFF. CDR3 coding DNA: TGTGCCAGCAGTTTAGCCCTCGCGGTCGGCACTGAAGCTTTCTTT.

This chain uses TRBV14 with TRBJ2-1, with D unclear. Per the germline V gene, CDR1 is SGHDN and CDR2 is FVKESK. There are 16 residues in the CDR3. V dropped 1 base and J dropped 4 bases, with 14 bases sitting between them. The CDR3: CASSQVPVLWYNEQFF. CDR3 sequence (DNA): TGTGCCAGCAGCCAAGTTCCAGTCTTGTGGTACAATGAGCAGTTCTTC.